Described below is a single T cell receptor beta chain sequence and its context. This CDR3 has 15 amino acids. J lost 4 bases, V lost 6 bases, and 11 bases had no gene match. Germline lookup yields CDR1 MDHEN and CDR2 SYDVKM. This specimen comes from a study of cytomegalovirus exposure and HLA in healthy donors. The repertoire was sequenced with immunoSEQ multiplex PCR; TCRdb's copy has only in-frame clones and lacks some. The table includes about 250,000 clones, about 90% detected once. The sequencing sample was made of PBMCs. The rearrangement joins TRBV28 to TRBJ1-1; 7 nucleotides line up with TRBD1. The receptor comes from a man aged 18 to 29 in good health and CMV-seropositive. For the CDR3, the DNA is TGTGCCAGCAGCCCCCCCGAACAGGGGTCCACTGAAGCTTTCTTT. It yields the protein CASSPPEQGSTEAFF.